This entry lists 7 T cell receptor beta chains sequenced from one sample in a study of blood T cell repertoires in COVID-19 (dated by TCRdb to between 2020 and 2021). Receptor amplification or capture employed the immunoSEQ multiplex PCR assay. In its TCRdb copy, this immuneACCESS table keeps in-frame sequences only and misses some clones. Where compared with another copy, unresolved V genes explain less than half of these, and the others have no known cause. The sample table records 150,000 to 200,000 clones; about 85% of these occur just once. In total, the top ten clones hold about 3.3% of the sample. Sample: peripheral blood. The receptors shown here come from a human donor with acute or convalescent COVID-19. The donor label of this sample is uncertain.

This chain connects TRBV21-1 to TRBJ1-2; the table calls TRBD1, which could not be checked here. TRBV21-1 is deemed a pseudogene. CDR3 size: 14 residues. The CDR3 loop is CASSKGHAQGLYTF. The CDR3 bases are TGTGCCAGCAGCAAGGGACACGCTCAAGGTCTCTACACCTTC.

This clone turned up a few times. CDR3 in DNA: TGTGCCAGCAGTAGAAGAAAAGGTAGCGGGGGGCAAAGCTCCTACAATGAGCAGTTCTTC. It specifies CASSRRKGSGGQSSYNEQFF. V and J are TRBV14 and TRBJ2-1; 10 bases match TRBD2. The V gene end was trimmed by 6 bases and the J gene end by 0 bases; junction bases not matched to a gene: 17. The V gene's germline CDR1 is SGHDN and CDR2 FVKESK. The CDR3 is made up of 20 amino acids.

CDR3 residues: CASTPRGGGSGTDTQYF. The CDR3 DNA reads TGTGCCAGTACACCGAGAGGGGGCGGGTCCGGAACAGATACGCAGTATTTT. The genes are TRBV19 and TRBJ2-3; the match to TRBD1 covers 7 bases. The CDR3 sequence is 17 residues long. Unmatched junction bases numbered 16, after V lost 7 bases and J lost 3 bases. CDR1 and CDR2 (germline): LNHDA, SQIVND (reference sequence).

CDR3 loop: CASSLGTVGTGLQKLFF. CDR3 DNA sequence: TGTGCCAGCAGTTTAGGCACCGTTGGGACAGGGTTGCAGAAACTGTTTTTT. This chain uses TRBV27 with TRBJ1-4, with TRBD1 identical over 9 bases. In germline, CDR1 is MNHEY, CDR2 SMNVEV (reference sequence). V lost 2 bases, J lost 11 bases, and 15 bases stayed unmatched. This CDR3 is 17 amino acids long.

The chain is built from TRBV11-2 and TRBJ2-2; 12 bases match TRBD2. Germline V gene sequence: CDR1 SGHAT, CDR2 FQNNGV. There are 18 residues in the CDR3. V lost 5 bases and J lost 3; bases outside the gene matches: 10. In DNA, the CDR3 is TGTGCCAGCAGCCCAAGACGGACTAGCGGGGATGACACCGGGGAGCTGTTTTTT. Protein product: CASSPRRTSGDDTGELFF.

The chain joins TRBV27 to TRBJ2-3, with TRBD2 matching over 9 bases. Germline V gives CDR1 MNHEY, CDR2 SMNVEV (reference sequence). V dropped 3 bases and J dropped 5; count of bases not matched to a gene: 3. CDR3 length equals 14 residues. The DNA for the CDR3 is TGTGCCAGCAGTTTGCGGGGGGGCAGAGATACGCAGTATTTT. It translates to CASSLRGGRDTQYF.

The chain has TRBV19 and TRBJ2-7; 10 bases are a match to TRBD1. Germline trimming cut 4 bases from V and 2 bases from J; bases unmatched to any gene: 11. The germline V gene encodes CDR1 LNHDA and CDR2 SQIVND (reference sequence). The CDR3 is 17 residues long. The DNA of the CDR3 is TGTGCCAGTAGTAAGGGACAGGGGACATCCGCAGCCTACGAGCAGTACTTC. It specifies CASSKGQGTSAAYEQYF. Full variable domain (remainder filled in from reference TRBV19 and TRBJ2-7): DGGITQSPKYLFRKEGQNVTLSCEQNLNHDAMYWYRQDPGQGLRLIYYSQIVNDFQKGDIAEGYSVSREKKESFPLTVTSAQKNPTAFYLCASSKGQGTSAAYEQYFGPGTRLTVT.